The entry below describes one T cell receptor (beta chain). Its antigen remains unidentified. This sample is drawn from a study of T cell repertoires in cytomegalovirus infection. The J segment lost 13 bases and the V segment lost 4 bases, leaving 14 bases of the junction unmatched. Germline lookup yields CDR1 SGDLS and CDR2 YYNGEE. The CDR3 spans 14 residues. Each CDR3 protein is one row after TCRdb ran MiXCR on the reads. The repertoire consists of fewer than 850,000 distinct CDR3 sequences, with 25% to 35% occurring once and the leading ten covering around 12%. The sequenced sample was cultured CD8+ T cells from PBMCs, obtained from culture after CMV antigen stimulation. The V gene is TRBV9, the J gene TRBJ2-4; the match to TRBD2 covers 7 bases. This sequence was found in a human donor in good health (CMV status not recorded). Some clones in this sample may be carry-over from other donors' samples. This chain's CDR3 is CASSPSDRREGQYF. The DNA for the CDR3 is TGTGCCAGCAGCCCAAGCGATCGAAGGGAGGGACAGTACTTC.